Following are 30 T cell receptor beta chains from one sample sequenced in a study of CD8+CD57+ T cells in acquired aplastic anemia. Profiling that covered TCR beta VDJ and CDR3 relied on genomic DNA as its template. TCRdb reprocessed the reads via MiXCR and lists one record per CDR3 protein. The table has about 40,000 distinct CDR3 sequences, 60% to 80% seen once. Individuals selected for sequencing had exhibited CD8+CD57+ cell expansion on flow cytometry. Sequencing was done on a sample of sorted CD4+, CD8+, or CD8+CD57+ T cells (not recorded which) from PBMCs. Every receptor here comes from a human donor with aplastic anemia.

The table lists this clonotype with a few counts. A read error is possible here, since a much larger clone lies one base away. The CDR3 DNA is TGTGCCAGCATCTTCTCGACACAGGGGAACACTGAAGCTTTCTTT. It encodes CASIFSTQGNTEAFF. The chain recombines TRBV13 with TRBJ1-1; the D gene is possibly TRBD1 (6 bases). Germline values: CDR1 PRHDT, CDR2 FYEKMQ (reference sequence). Trimming removed 7 bases from V and 1 base from J, with 16 bases in between. The CDR3 contains 15 residues. The full variable domain, with the rest looked up from reference TRBV13 and TRBJ1-1, is AAGVIQSPRHLIKEKRETATLKCYPIPRHDTVYWYQQGPGQDPQFLISFYEKMQSDKGSIPDRFSAQQFSDYHSELNMSSLELGDSALYFCASIFSTQGNTEAFFGQGTRLTVV.

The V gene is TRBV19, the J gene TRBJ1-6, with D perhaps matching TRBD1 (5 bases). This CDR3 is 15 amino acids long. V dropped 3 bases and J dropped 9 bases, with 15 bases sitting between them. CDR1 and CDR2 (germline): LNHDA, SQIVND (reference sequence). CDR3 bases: TGTGCCAGTAGTATCAGGGAGGAGGGTGCTTCACCCCTCCACTTT. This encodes CASSIREEGASPLHF.

CDR3 sequence reads: CASSSMEGYTF. DNA of the CDR3: TGTGCCAGTAGTTCGATGGAGGGCTACACCTTC. The chain joins TRBV19 to TRBJ1-2; D unresolved. Per germline, CDR1 LNHDA and CDR2 SQIVND (reference sequence). V was pared by 5 bases and J by 8 bases, with 9 bases between. The CDR3 sequence is 11 residues long.

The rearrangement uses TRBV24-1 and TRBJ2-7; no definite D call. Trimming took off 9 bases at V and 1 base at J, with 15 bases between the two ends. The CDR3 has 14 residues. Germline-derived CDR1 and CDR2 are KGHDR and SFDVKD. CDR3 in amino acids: CATAVELKSYEQYF. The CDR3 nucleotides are TGTGCCACCGCCGTGGAACTAAAATCCTACGAGCAGTACTTC.

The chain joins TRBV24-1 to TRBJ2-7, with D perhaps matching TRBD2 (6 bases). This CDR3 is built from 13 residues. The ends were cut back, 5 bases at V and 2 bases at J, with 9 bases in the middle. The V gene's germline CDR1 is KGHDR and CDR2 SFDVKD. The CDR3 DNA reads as TGTGCCACCAGTGCGGGGGAGACCTACGAGCAGTACTTC. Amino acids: CATSAGETYEQYF.

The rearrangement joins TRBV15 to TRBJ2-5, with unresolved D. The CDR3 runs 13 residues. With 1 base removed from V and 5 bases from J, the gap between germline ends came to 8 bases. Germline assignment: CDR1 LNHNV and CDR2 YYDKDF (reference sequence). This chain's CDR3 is CATSRVERETQYF. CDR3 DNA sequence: TGTGCCACCAGCAGAGTGGAGAGGGAGACCCAGTACTTC.

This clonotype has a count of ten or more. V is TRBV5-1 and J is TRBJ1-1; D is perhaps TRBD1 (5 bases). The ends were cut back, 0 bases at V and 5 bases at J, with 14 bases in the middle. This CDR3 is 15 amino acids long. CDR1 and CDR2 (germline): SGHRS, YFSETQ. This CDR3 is CASSLAGGEWTEAFF. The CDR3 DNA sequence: TGCGCCAGCAGCTTGGCCGGGGGGGAGTGGACTGAAGCTTTCTTT.

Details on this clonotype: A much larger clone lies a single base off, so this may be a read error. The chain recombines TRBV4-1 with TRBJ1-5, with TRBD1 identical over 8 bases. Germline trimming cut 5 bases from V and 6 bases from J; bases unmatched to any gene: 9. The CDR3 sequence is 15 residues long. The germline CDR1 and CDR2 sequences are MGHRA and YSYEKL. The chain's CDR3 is CASSARRTGSQPQHF. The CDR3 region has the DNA TGCGCCAGCAGCGCCCGGAGGACAGGGTCTCAGCCCCAGCATTTT.

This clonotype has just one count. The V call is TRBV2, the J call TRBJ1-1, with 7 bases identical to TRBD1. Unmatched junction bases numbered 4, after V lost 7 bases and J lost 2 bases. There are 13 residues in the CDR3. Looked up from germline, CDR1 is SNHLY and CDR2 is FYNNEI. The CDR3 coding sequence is TGTGCCAGCAACCGGGACAGAAACACTGAAGCTTTCTTT. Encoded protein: CASNRDRNTEAFF.

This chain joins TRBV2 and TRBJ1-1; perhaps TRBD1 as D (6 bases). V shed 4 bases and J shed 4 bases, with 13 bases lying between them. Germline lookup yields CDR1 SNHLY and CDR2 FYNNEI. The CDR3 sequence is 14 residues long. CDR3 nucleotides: TGTGCCAGCAGTGGGGGCCAGGGGAGCACTGAAGCTTTCTTT. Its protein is CASSGGQGSTEAFF.

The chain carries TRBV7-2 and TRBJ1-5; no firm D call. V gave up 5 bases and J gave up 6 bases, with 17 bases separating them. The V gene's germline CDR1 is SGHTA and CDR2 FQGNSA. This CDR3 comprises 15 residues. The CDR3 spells CASSNGRSKGQPQHF. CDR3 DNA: TGTGCCAGCAGCAACGGTCGGAGCAAGGGTCAGCCCCAGCATTTT.

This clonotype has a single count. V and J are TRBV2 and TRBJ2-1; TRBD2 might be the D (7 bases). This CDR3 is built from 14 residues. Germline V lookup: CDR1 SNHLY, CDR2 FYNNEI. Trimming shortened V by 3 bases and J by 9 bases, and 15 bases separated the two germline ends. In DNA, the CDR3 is TGTGCCAGCAGTGACGCGGGGGCTGGGGGTGAGCAGTTCTTC. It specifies CASSDAGAGGEQFF.

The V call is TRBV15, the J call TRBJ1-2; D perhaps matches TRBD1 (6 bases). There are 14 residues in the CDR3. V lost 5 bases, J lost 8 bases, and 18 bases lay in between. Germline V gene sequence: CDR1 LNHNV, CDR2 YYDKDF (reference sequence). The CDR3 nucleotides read TGTGCCACCAGCTCGCTCCAGGGGATCAACGGCTACACCTTC. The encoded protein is CATSSLQGINGYTF.

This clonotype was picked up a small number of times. The CDR3 coding sequence is TGTGCCAGCAGCTCAGGGTCCTATGGCTACACCTTC. Amino acid sequence: CASSSGSYGYTF. The rearrangement joins TRBV7-8 to TRBJ1-2; D may be TRBD1 (5 bases). Germline lookup yields CDR1 SGHVS and CDR2 FQNEAQ. V dropped 4 bases and J dropped 4 bases, with 7 bases sitting between them. CDR3 length: 12 residues. The full variable domain, with the rest looked up from reference TRBV7-8 and TRBJ1-2, is GAGVSQSPRYKVAKRGQDVALRCDPISGHVSLFWYQQALGQGPEFLTYFQNEAQLDKSGLPSDRFFAERPEGSVSTLKIQRTQQEDSAVYLCASSSGSYGYTFGSGTRLTVV.

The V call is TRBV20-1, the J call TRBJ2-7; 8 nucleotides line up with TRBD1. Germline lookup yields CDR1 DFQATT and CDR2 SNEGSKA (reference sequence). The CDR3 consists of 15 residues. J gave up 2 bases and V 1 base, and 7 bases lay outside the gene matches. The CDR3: CSARVKGQAAYEQYF. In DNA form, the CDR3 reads TGCAGTGCTAGAGTAAAGGGACAGGCGGCCTACGAGCAGTACTTC.

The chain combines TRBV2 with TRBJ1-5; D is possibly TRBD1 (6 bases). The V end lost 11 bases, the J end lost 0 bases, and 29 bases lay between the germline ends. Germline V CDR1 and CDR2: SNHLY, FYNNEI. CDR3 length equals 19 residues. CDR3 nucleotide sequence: TGTGCCTGCACTGATCGAACAGGGACTACCACCCATAGCAATCAGCCCCAGCATTTT. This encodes CACTDRTGTTTHSNQPQHF.

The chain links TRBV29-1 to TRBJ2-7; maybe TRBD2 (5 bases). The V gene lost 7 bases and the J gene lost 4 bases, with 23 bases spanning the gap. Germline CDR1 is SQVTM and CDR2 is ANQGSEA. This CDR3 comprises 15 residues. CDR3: CSATRAGTSPYEQYF. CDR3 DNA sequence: TGCAGCGCTACTAGGGCCGGCACGTCCCCTTACGAGCAGTACTTC.

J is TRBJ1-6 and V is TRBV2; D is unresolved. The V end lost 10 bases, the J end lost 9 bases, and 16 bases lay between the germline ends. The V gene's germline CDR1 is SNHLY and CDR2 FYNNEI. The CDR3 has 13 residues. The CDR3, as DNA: TGTGCCACGCGGACCGGGGATTTTTCACCCCTCCACTTT. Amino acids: CATRTGDFSPLHF.

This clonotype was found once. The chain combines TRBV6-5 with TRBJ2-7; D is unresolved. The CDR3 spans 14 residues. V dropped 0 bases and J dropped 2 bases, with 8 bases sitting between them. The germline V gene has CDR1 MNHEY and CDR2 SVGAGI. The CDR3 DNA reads TGTGCCAGCAGTTACTCGTCAGAGACCTACGAGCAGTACTTC. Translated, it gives CASSYSSETYEQYF.

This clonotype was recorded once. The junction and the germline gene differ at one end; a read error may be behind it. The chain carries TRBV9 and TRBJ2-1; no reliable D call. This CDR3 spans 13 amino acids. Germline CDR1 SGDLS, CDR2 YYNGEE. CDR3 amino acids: CASSVGGYNEQLF. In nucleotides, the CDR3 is TGTGCCAGCAGCGTAGGCGGTTACAATGAGCAGCTCTTC.

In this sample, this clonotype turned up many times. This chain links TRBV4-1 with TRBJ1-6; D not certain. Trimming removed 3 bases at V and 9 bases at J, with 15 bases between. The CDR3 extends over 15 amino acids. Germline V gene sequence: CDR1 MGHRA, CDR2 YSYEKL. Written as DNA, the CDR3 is TGCGCCAGCAGCCATCCGATCGGTTCCTTTTCACCCCTCCACTTT. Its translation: CASSHPIGSFSPLHF.

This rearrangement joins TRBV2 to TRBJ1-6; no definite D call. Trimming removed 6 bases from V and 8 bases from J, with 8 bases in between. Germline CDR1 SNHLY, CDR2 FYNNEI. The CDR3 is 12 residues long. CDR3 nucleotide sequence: TGTGCCAGCAGGACATACTATTCACCCCTCCACTTT. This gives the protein CASRTYYSPLHF.

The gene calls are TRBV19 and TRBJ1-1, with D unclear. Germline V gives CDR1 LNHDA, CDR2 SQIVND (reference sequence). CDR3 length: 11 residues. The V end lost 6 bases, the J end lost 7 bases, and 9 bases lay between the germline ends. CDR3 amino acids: CASRRQVEAFF. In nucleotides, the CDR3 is TGTGCCAGTAGGCGTCAAGTTGAAGCTTTCTTT.

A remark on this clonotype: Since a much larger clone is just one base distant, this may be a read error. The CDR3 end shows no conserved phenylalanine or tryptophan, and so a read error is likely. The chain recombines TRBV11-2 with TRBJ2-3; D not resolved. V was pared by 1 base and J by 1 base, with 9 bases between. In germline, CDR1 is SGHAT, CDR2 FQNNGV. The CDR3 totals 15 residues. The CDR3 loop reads CASSLGLRGTDTQYL. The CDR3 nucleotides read TGTGCCAGCAGCTTAGGCTTAAGGGGCACAGATACGCAGTATTTG.

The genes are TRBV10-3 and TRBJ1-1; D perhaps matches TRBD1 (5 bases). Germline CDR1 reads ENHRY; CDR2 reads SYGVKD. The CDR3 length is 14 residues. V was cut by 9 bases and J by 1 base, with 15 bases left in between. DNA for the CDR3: TGTGCCATGGGGCTGCAGGACTGGAACACTGAAGCTTTCTTT. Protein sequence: CAMGLQDWNTEAFF.

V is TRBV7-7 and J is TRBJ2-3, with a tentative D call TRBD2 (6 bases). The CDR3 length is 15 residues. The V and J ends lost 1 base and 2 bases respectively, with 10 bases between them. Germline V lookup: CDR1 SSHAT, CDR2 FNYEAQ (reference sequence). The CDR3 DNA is TGTGCCAGCAGCTTAGGCTCGGGACTCACAGATACGCAGTATTTT. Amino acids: CASSLGSGLTDTQYF. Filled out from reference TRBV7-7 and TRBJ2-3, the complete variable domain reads GAGVSQSPRYKVTKRGQDVTLRCDPISSHATLYWYQQALGQGPEFLTYFNYEAQPDKSGLPSDRFSAERPEGSISTLTIQRTEQRDSAMYRCASSLGSGLTDTQYFGPGTRLTVL.

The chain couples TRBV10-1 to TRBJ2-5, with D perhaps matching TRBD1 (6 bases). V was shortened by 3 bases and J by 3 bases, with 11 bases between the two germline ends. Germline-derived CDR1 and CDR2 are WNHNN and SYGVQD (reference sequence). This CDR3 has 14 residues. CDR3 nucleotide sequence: TGCGCCAGCAGTGATACTACAGGGAAAGAGACCCAGTACTTC. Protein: CASSDTTGKETQYF.

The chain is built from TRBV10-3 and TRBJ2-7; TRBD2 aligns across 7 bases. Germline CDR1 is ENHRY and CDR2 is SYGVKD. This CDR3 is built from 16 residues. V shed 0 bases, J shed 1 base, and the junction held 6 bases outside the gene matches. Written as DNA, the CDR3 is TGTGCCATCAGTGAGTCGGCTAGCGGAAGGTCCTACGAGCAGTACTTC. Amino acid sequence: CAISESASGRSYEQYF.

CDR3 in amino acids: CATSSVGGGPLGTQYF. CDR3 DNA sequence: TGTGCCACCAGCAGCGTCGGGGGGGGGCCGTTAGGGACCCAGTACTTC. The rearrangement joins TRBV15 to TRBJ2-5; 8 bases agree with TRBD2. V gave up 3 bases and J gave up 7 bases; unmatched junction bases: 13. The CDR3 is 16 amino acids. Germline CDR1 and CDR2: LNHNV and YYDKDF (reference sequence). Using reference TRBV15 and TRBJ2-5 for the parts outside the CDR3, the full variable domain is DAMVIQNPRYQVTQFGKPVTLSCSQTLNHNVMYWYQQKSSQAPKLLFHYYDKDFNNEADTPDNFQSRRPNTSFCFLDIRSPGLGDTAMYLCATSSVGGGPLGTQYFGPGTRLLVL.

The CDR3 DNA sequence: TGTGCCATCAGCGAAAGGACAGAGGAAGGCTACACCTTC. Protein product: CAISERTEEGYTF. This chain uses TRBV10-3 with TRBJ1-2, with D tentatively TRBD1 (6 bases). CDR1 is ENHRY and CDR2 is SYGVKD in the germline V gene. The CDR3 runs to 13 residues. The ends were cut back, 6 bases at V and 8 bases at J, with 16 bases in the middle.